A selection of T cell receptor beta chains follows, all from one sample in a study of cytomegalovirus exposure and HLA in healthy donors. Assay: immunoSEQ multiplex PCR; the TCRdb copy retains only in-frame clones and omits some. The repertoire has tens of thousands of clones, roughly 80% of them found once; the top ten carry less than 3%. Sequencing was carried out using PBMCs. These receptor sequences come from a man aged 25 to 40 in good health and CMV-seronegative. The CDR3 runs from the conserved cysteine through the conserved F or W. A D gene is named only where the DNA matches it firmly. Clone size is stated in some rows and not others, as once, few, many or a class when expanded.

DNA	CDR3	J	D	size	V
TGCGCCAGCAGCCAAGCCAGCGGTCAGCCCCAGCATTTT	CASSQASGQPQHF	TRBJ1-5	-	-	TRBV4-3
TGTGCCAGCAGCTACGGGTTAGGAGCTCAGCCCCAGCATTTT	CASSYGLGAQPQHF	TRBJ1-5	-	-	TRBV7-2
TGCGCCAGCAGCCCGGGACAGGCTGGGGCCAACGTCCTGACTTTC	CASSPGQAGANVLTF	TRBJ2-6	TRBD1	-	TRBV5-1
TGTGCCAGCAGTGACTCGATGGAGTCTGGGGCCAACGTCCTGACTTTC	CASSDSMESGANVLTF	TRBJ2-6	-	-	TRBV6-4
TGTGCCAGCAGCCCCCGGACCGGGACAGGGGGATACGAGCAGTACTTC	CASSPRTGTGGYEQYF	TRBJ2-7	TRBD1	-	TRBV7-8
TGTGCCTGGAGTGTACTAGCGGGGGCCAGAGATACGCAGTATTTT	CAWSVLAGARDTQYF	TRBJ2-3	TRBD2	-	TRBV30
TGTGCCAGTAGTCCTAGCGGGGGGGATGAGCAGTTCTTC	CASSPSGGDEQFF	TRBJ2-1	TRBD2	once	TRBV19
TGTGCCAGCACCCCACAGGGACAAGAGACCCAGTACTTC	CASTPQGQETQYF	TRBJ2-5	-	-	TRBV25-1
TGTGCCAGCAGCTGGGAGGGATACACCATATATTTT	CASSWEGYTIYF	TRBJ1-3	-	-	TRBV7-9
TGTGCCAGCACCCTTCAGGGGTCTAATGAAAAACTGTTTTTT	CASTLQGSNEKLFF	TRBJ1-4	-	-	TRBV7-9
TGTGCCAGCAGCCAAGAGAGGGACACCGGGGAGCTGTTTTTT	CASSQERDTGELFF	TRBJ2-2	-	once	TRBV4-2
TGTGCCAGCAGTCCGCTAGCGGGGGCCTACAATGAGCAGTTCTTC	CASSPLAGAYNEQFF	TRBJ2-1	TRBD2	-	TRBV6-4
TGTGCCAGCAGTGACGATCTTGAAGGGGTTGATTGGGAAAAACTGTTTTTT	CASSDDLEGVDWEKLFF	TRBJ1-4	-	once	TRBV25-1
TGTGCCAGCATTGTTAGGGGGAACACTGAAGCTTTCTTT	CASIVRGNTEAFF	TRBJ1-1	-	-	TRBV28
TGTGCCAGCAGCAAAGCAGGCTCTTTAGGGGTGGGAGCTTTCTTT	CASSKAGSLGVGAFF	TRBJ1-1	-	-	TRBV11-2
TGTGCCAGGCGGGAGGGACGGACGAAACGGGCTGAAGCTTTCTTT	CARREGRTKRAEAFF	TRBJ1-1	-	-	TRBV2
TGTGCCAGCAGGGGCGACATAGAGACCCAGTACTTC	CASRGDIETQYF	TRBJ2-5	-	-	TRBV27
TGTGCCAGCAGCCAAGACACCACAGGGGGCGTCACTGAAGCTTTCTTT	CASSQDTTGGVTEAFF	TRBJ1-1	TRBD1	-	TRBV4-2
TGTGCCAGTAGTCCCGAGCCGGGGGGAAAACTGTTTTTT	CASSPEPGGKLFF	TRBJ1-4	-	-	TRBV19
TGTGCCAGCAGCTTCCTAGCGGGAGGCTACAATGAGCAGTTCTTC	CASSFLAGGYNEQFF	TRBJ2-1	TRBD2	-	TRBV11-3
TGTGCCAGCAGCTTTCAGGGGAATCAGCCCCAGCATTTT	CASSFQGNQPQHF	TRBJ1-5	-	-	TRBV7-2
TGTGCCAGCGGTTTGGCAGGCGTCACAGATACGCAGTATTTT	CASGLAGVTDTQYF	TRBJ2-3	-	-	TRBV2
TGCGCCAGCGCTCCGGTTTCCGGGACAGGGGTTTTTGGCGGCACTGAAGCTTTCTTT	CASAPVSGTGVFGGTEAFF	TRBJ1-1	TRBD1	-	TRBV5-1
TGTGCCAGCAGCCCCGCCCAGGATCAGCCCCAGCATTTT	CASSPAQDQPQHF	TRBJ1-5	-	once	TRBV7-3